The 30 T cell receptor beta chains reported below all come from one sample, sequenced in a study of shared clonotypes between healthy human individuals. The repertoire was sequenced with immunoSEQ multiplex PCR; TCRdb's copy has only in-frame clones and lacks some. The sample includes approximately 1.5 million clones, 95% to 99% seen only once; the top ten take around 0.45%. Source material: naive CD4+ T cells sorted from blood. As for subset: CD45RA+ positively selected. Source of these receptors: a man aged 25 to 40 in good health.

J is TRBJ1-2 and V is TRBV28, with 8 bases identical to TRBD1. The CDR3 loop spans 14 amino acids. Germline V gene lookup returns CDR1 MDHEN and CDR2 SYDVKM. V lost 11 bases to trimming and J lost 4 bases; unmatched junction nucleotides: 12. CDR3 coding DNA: TGTGCCGAAAGTCCCCAGACAGGGGTCTATGGCTACACCTTC. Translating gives CAESPQTGVYGYTF.

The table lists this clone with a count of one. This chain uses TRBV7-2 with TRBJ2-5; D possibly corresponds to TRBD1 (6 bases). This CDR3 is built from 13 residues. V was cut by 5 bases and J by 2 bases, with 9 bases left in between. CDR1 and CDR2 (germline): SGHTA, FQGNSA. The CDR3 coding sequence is TGTGCCAGCAGCCGAGGGGGTCAAGAGACCCAGTACTTC. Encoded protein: CASSRGGQETQYF.

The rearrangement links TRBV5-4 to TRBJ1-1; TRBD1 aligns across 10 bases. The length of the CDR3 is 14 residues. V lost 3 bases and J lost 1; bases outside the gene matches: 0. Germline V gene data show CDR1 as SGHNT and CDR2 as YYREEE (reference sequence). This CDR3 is CASSWDRGNTEAFF. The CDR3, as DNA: TGTGCCAGCAGCTGGGACAGGGGGAACACTGAAGCTTTCTTT.

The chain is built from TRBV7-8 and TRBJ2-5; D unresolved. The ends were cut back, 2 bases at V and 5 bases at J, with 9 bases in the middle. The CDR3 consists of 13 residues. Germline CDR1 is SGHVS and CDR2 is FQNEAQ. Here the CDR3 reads CASSLMSEETQYF. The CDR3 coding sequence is TGTGCCAGCAGCTTAATGAGTGAGGAGACCCAGTACTTC.

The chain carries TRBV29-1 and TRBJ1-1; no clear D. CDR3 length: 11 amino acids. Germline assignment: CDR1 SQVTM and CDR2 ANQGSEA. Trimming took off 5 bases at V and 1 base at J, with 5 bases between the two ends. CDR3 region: CSVRENTEAFF. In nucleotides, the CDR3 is TGCAGCGTTCGGGAGAACACTGAAGCTTTCTTT.

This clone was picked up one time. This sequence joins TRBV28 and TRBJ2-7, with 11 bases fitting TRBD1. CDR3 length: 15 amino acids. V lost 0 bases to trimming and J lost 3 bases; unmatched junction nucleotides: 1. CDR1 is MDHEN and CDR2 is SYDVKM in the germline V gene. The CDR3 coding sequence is TGTGCCAGCAGTTTATGGGGACAGGGGGTCTACGAGCAGTACTTC. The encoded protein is CASSLWGQGVYEQYF.

CDR3 nucleotides: TGTGCCAGCAGTGGAGGGGGGGCCCGGGAAAAACTGTTTTTT. Translation gives CASSGGGAREKLFF. The J gene is TRBJ1-4, the V gene TRBV28, with D perhaps TRBD1 (6 bases). Trimming shortened V by 5 bases and J by 8 bases, and 15 bases separated the two germline ends. Looked up from germline, CDR1 is MDHEN and CDR2 is SYDVKM. This CDR3 contains 14 residues.

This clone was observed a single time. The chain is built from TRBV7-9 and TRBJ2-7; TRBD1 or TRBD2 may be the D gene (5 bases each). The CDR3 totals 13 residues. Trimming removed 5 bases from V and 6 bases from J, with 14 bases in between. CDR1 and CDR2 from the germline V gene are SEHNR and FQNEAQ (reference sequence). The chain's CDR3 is CASSHTSGREQYF. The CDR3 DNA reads TGTGCCAGCAGCCACACCTCGGGGCGCGAGCAGTACTTC.

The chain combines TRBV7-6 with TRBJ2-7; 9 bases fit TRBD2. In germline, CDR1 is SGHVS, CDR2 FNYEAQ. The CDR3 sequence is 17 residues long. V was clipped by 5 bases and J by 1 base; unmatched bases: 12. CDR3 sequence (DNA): TGTGCCAGCAGCCCAAGAGGCGGCGGGAGGGCTTCCTACGAGCAGTACTTC. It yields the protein CASSPRGGGRASYEQYF.

This CDR3 reads CASSEGRQGYEQYF. The CDR3 nucleotides are TGTGCCAGCAGCGAGGGACGACAGGGATACGAGCAGTACTTC. This sequence joins TRBV9 and TRBJ2-7, with 7 bases aligning to TRBD1. The CDR3 runs 14 residues. The junction had 7 bases not matched to a gene; V was cut back by 3 bases and J by 4 bases. Germline V gives CDR1 SGDLS, CDR2 YYNGEE.

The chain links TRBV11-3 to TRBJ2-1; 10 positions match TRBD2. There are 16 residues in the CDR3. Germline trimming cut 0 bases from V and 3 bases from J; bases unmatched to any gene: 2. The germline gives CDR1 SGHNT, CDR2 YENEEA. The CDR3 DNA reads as TGTGCCAGCAGCTTAGAAACTAGCGGGAACTACAATGAGCAGTTCTTC. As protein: CASSLETSGNYNEQFF.

DNA for the CDR3: TGTGCCAGCAGCTTAGTCGGAGGGATAGATACGCAGTATTTT. Its protein product is CASSLVGGIDTQYF. This sequence joins TRBV7-9 and TRBJ2-3, with D possibly matching TRBD2 (6 bases). This CDR3 contains 14 residues. V lost 1 base and J lost 5, with 10 bases in between. Per germline, CDR1 SEHNR and CDR2 FQNEAQ (reference sequence).

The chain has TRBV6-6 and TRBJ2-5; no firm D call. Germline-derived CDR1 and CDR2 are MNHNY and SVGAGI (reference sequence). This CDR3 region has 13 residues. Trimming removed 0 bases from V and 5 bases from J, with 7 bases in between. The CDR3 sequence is CASSYSSEETQYF. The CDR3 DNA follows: TGTGCCAGCAGTTACTCGAGTGAGGAGACCCAGTACTTC.

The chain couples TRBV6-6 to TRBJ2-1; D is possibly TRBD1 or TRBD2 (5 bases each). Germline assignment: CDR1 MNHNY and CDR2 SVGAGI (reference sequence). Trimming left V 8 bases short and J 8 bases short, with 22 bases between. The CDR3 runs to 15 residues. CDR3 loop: CASGTTILFGDEQFF. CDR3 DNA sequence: TGTGCCAGCGGGACGACTATCCTGTTCGGAGATGAGCAGTTCTTC.

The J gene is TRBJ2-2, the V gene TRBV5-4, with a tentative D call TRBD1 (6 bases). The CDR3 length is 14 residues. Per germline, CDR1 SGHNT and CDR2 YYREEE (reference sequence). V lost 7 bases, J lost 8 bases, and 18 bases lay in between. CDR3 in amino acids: CASRADSFGGELFF. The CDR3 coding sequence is TGTGCCAGCCGTGCGGACAGTTTCGGTGGGGAGCTGTTTTTT.

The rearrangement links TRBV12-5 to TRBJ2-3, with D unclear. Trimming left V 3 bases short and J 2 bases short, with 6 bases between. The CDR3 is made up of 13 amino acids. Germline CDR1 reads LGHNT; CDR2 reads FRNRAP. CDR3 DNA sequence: TGTGCTAGTGGTTTAGAGTACACAGATACGCAGTATTTT. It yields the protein CASGLEYTDTQYF.

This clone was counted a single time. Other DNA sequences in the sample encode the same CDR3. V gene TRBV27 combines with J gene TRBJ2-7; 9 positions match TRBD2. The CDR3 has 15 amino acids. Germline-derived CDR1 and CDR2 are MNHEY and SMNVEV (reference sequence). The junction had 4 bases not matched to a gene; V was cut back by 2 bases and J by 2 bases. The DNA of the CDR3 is TGTGCCAGCAGTTTACTAGCGGGACGGGCCTACGAGCAGTACTTC. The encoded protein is CASSLLAGRAYEQYF.

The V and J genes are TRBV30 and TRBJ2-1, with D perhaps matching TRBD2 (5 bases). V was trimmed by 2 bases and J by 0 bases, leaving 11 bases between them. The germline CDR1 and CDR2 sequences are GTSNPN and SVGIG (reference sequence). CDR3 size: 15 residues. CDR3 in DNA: TGTGCCTGGAGTCGTGACTACAGCTCCTACAATGAGCAGTTCTTC. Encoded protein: CAWSRDYSSYNEQFF.

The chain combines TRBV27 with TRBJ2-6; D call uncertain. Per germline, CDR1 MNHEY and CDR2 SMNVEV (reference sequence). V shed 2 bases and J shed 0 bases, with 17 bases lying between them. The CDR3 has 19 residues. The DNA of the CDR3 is TGTGCCAGCAGTTTAGTCCCCAGCCTACTCTCCTCTGGGGCCAACGTCCTGACTTTC. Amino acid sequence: CASSLVPSLLSSGANVLTF.

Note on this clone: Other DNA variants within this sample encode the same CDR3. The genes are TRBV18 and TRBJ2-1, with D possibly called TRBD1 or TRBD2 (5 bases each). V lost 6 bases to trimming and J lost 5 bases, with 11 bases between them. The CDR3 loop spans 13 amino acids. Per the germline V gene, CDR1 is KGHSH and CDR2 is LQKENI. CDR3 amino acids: CASSAGTDNEQFF. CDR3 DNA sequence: TGTGCCAGCTCCGCTGGGACGGACAATGAGCAGTTCTTC.

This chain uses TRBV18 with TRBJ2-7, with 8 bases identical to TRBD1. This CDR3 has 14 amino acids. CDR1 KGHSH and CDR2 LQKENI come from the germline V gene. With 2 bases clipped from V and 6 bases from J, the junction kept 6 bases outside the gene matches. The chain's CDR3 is CASSPKGQVAEQYF. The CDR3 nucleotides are TGTGCCAGCTCACCAAAGGGACAGGTCGCCGAGCAGTACTTC.

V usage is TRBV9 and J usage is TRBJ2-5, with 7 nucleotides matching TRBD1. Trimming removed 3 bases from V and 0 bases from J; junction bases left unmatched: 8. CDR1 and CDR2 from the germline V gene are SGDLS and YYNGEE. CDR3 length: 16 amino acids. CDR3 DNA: TGTGCCAGCAGCGGTGGGACAGCGCTGTACCAAGAGACCCAGTACTTC. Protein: CASSGGTALYQETQYF.

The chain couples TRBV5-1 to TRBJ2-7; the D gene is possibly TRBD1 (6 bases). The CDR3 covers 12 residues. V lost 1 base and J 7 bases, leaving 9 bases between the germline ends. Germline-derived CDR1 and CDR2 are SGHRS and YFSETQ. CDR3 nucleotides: TGCGCCAGCAGCTTGCAGGGGATGGAGCAGTACTTC. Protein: CASSLQGMEQYF.

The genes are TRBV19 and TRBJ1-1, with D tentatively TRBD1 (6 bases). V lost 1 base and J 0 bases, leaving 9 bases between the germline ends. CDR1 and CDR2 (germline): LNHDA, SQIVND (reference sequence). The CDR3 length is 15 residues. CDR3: CASSIVRGLNTEAFF. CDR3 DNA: TGTGCCAGTAGTATAGTCAGGGGCTTGAACACTGAAGCTTTCTTT.

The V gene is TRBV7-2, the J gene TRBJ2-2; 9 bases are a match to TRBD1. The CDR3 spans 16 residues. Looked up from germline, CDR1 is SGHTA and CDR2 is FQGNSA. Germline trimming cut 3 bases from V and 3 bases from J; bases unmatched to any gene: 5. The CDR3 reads CASSFTGGEYTGELFF. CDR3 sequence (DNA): TGTGCCAGCAGCTTTACAGGGGGCGAGTACACCGGGGAGCTGTTTTTT. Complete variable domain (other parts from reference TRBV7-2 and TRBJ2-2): GAGVSQSPSNKVTEKGKDVELRCDPISGHTALYWYRQSLGQGLEFLIYFQGNSAPDKSGLPSDRFSAERTGGSVSTLTIQRTQQEDSAVYLCASSFTGGEYTGELFFGEGSRLTVL.

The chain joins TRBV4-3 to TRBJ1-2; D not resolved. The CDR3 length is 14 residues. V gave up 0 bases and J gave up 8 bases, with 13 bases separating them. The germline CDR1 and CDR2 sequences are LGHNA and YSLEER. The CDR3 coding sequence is TGCGCCAGCAGCCAAGAAGTCGTAGTGCAGGGCTACACCTTC. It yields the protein CASSQEVVVQGYTF.

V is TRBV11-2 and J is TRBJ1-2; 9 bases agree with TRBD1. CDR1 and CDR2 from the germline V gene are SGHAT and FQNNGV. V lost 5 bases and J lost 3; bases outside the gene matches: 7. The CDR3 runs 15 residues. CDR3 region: CASSTPGQGDYGYTF. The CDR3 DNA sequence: TGTGCCAGCAGCACACCGGGACAGGGCGACTATGGCTACACCTTC.

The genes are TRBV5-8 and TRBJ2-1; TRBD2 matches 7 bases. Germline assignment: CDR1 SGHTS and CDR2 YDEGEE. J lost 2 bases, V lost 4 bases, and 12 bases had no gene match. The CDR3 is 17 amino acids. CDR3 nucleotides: TGTGCCAGCAGCCTTTTACTAGCGAGGGTCCCCTACAATGAGCAGTTCTTC. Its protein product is CASSLLLARVPYNEQFF.

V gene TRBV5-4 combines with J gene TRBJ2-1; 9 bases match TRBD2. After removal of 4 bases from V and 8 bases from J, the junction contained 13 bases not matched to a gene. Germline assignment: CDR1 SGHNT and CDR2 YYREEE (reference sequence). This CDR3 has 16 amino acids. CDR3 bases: TGTGCCAGCAGCCCCCCGGTGCCAGCGGGAGGAGATGAGCAGTTCTTC. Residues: CASSPPVPAGGDEQFF.

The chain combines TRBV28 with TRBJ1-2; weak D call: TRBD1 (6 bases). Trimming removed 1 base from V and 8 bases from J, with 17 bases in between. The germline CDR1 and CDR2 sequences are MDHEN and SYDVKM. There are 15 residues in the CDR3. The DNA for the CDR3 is TGTGCCAGCAGTTTATCGGCACAGGGACGAGGAGGCTACACCTTC. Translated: CASSLSAQGRGGYTF.